The entry below gives a single T cell receptor (beta chain) sequence along with its context. The target antigen is unknown. The germline gives CDR1 SGHTA, CDR2 FQGNSA. The CDR3 is 17 amino acids. Trimming cost V 4 bases and J 4 bases; bases outside gene matches: 11. The data derive from a study of regulatory T cells in long-lasting Graves disease. Study results and caveats: New patients shared approximately 970 public clonotypes, and persistent patients shared more, with about 2,500.

With iRepertoire HTBI primers and Arm-PCR of CDR3 regions, TCR beta libraries were built. MiXCR, run by TCRdb on the multiplex PCR reads, gives a single entry per CDR3 protein. The repertoire holds about 210,000 distinct CDR3 sequences, roughly a fifth seen once, with approximately 12% in the top ten. Time point described: newly diagnosed GD, antithyroid drugs for less than 3 months. TCR sequences were obtained from RNA taken from PBMCs. This same sample was also part of a study on T cells in Graves' hyperthyroidism and ophthalmopathy.

The material was peripheral blood mononuclear cells (PBMCs), obtained at new diagnosis, from a patient treated with antithyroid drugs. This TCR derives from a woman aged 25 to 39 with Graves disease. The J gene is TRBJ1-2, the V gene TRBV7-2, with 11 bases identical to TRBD1. CDR3 sequence: CASSYQRTGGAGYGYTF. The CDR3 DNA reads as TGTGCCAGCAGCTACCAGCGGACAGGGGGCGCGGGCTATGGCTACACCTTC.